These T cell receptor beta chains were read from a single sample in a study of blood T cell repertoires in COVID-19. TCRdb's copy holds only in-frame clones and misses some; the assay was immunoSEQ multiplex PCR. Of approximately 170,000 clones in the sample, approximately 93% were seen once. Sequences were obtained from peripheral blood. These receptors came from a woman in her sixties with COVID-19, enrolled during active disease. The CDR3 runs from the conserved cysteine through the conserved F or W. D genes are given only for firm matches. Clone size, where shown, is once, few, many, or a class for clones that have expanded.

TRBV7-3	TRBD1	TRBJ2-1	NA	TGTGCCAGCAGCTTCGGGACAGGAGTCAATGAGCAGTTCTTC	CASSFGTGVNEQFF
TRBV9	NA	TRBJ1-1	NA	TGTGCATCGTCTTATGCGGACACTGAAGCTTTCTTT	CASSYADTEAFF
TRBV4-2	TRBD1	TRBJ2-7	NA	TGTGCCAGCAGCCGAAACAGGGGGTCGAGCGAGCAGTACTTC	CASSRNRGSSEQYF
TRBV7-9	TRBD1	TRBJ2-3	NA	TGTGCCAGCAGCTTAGACGCGACAGGGTGGGGCACAGATACGCAGTATTTT	CASSLDATGWGTDTQYF
TRBV4-1	TRBD2	TRBJ2-2	NA	TGCGCCAGCAGCCAAGACGGGACTAGCGGGGGGGCCATCGGGGAGCTGTTTTTT	CASSQDGTSGGAIGELFF
TRBV5-1	NA	TRBJ2-6	NA	TGCGCCAGCAGCACCAGGGGGCGGGGGCGCTCTGGGGCCAACGTCCTGACTTTC	CASSTRGRGRSGANVLTF
TRBV12-3/TRBV12-4	NA	TRBJ1-5	NA	TGTGCCAGCAGTTTGGGCAGCAATCAGCCCCAGCATTTT	CASSLGSNQPQHF
TRBV5-1	NA	TRBJ2-7	NA	TGCGCCAGCAGCCTAACTAGGAACGAGCAGTACTTC	CASSLTRNEQYF
TRBV7-8	TRBD1	TRBJ2-7	NA	TGTGCCAGCAGCTTAGAATATCGGGACAGGGTGACCGCCGGGGAGCAGTACTTC	CASSLEYRDRVTAGEQYF
TRBV6-5	NA	TRBJ1-5	once	TGTGCCAGCAGTTCTTACAGAGTGAGGGGCAATCAGCCCCAGCATTTT	CASSSYRVRGNQPQHF
TRBV11-3	NA	TRBJ2-1	once	TGTGCCAGCAGCTTAGTTTGGGAGGAGCAGTTCTTC	CASSLVWEEQFF
TRBV9	NA	TRBJ2-1	few	TGTGCCAGCAGCTGGGGGACAGCGGGGGACCCCTCCAATGAGCAGTTCTTC	CASSWGTAGDPSNEQFF
TRBV6-4	NA	TRBJ1-2	NA	TGTGCCAGCAGTGACTCTTTTGGGGCAGGGGATGGCTACACCTTC	CASSDSFGAGDGYTF
TRBV7-2	NA	TRBJ1-2	once	TGTGCCAGCAGTACCCGGACTGACCGATATGGCTACACCTTC	CASSTRTDRYGYTF
TRBV5-5	NA	TRBJ1-1	NA	TGTGCCAGCAGCCCAACAGGGATGAACACTGAAGCTTTCTTT	CASSPTGMNTEAFF
TRBV6-6	NA	TRBJ1-4	NA	TGTGCCAGCAGAGACAGCACAAATGAAAAACTGTTTTTT	CASRDSTNEKLFF
TRBV5-4	NA	TRBJ1-1	NA	TGTGCCAGCAGCTTTTATAGAAAGAACACTGAAGCTTTCTTT	CASSFYRKNTEAFF
TRBV4-2	TRBD2	TRBJ2-7	NA	TGTGCCAGCAGCCAAGGGGGGGGAGTAACTCAGCAGTACTTC	CASSQGGGVTQQYF
TRBV2	TRBD1	TRBJ1-6	NA	TGTGCCAGCAGAGGACAGGGAAATAATTCACCCCTCCACTTT	CASRGQGNNSPLHF
TRBV21-1	NA	TRBJ2-3	NA	TGTGCCAGCAGCAAAGGTGGTGGGGGGTTTGGGACAGATACGCAGTATTTT	CASSKGGGGFGTDTQYF
TRBV30	TRBD1	TRBJ2-1	NA	TGTGCCTGGAGTGAGGAGGACAGGGGATACAATGAGCAGTTCTTC	CAWSEEDRGYNEQFF
TRBV11-2	NA	TRBJ1-1	NA	TGTGCCAGCAGGAGACAGGCGGTCACTGAAGCTTTCTTT	CASRRQAVTEAFF
TRBV2	TRBD2	TRBJ2-1	few	TGTGCCAGCAGGGAAAGGTCCGGGGGGTACAATGAGCAGTTCTTC	CASRERSGGYNEQFF
TRBV5-1	NA	TRBJ2-7	NA	TGCGCCAGCAGCTTGGTGTCCCGCTGGGGAGCGGATTCCTACGAGCAGTACTTC	CASSLVSRWGADSYEQYF
TRBV2	NA	TRBJ1-3	NA	TGTGCCAGCAGTGATTCGGGGAGAAGCTCTGGAAACACCATATATTTT	CASSDSGRSSGNTIYF
TRBV30	NA	TRBJ1-1	NA	TGTGCCTGGTCACAGATCACTGAAGCTTTCTTT	CAWSQITEAFF
TRBV3-1/TRBV3-2	TRBD1	TRBJ2-1	NA	TGTGCCAGCAGCCTAATCAGGGGGCCGGGTGAGCAGTTCTTC	CASSLIRGPGEQFF
TRBV5-1	TRBD1	TRBJ1-1	NA	TGCGCCAGCAGCTTGGACAGGGGCGTGAACACTGAAGCTTTCTTT	CASSLDRGVNTEAFF
TRBV4-3	NA	TRBJ1-1	NA	TGCGCCAGCAGCCAAGATAGAGGTGCGGCTGAAGCTTTCTTT	CASSQDRGAAEAFF
TRBV6-4	NA	TRBJ2-2	NA	TGTGCCAGCACACTGAATCATGCGAACACCGGGGAGCTGTTTTTT	CASTLNHANTGELFF
TRBV9	NA	TRBJ1-2	NA	TGTGCCAGCAGCATGACAACCGACTATGGCTACACCTTC	CASSMTTDYGYTF
TRBV25-1	NA	TRBJ1-5	NA	TGTGCCAGCAGTGCTCCAGGGACTAATCAGCCCCAGCATTTT	CASSAPGTNQPQHF
TRBV5-5	TRBD2	TRBJ2-1	NA	TGTGCCAGCAGCCCCCAAGGGCTAGCGGGGGCTTACAATGAGCAGTTCTTC	CASSPQGLAGAYNEQFF
TRBV24-1	NA	TRBJ1-5	once	TGTGCCACCAGTGACGCCGGGGATAATCAGCCCCAGCATTTT	CATSDAGDNQPQHF
TRBV30	TRBD1	TRBJ1-4	NA	TGTGCCTGGAGTACAGGGGGCACTAATGAAAAACTGTTTTTT	CAWSTGGTNEKLFF
TRBV5-1	TRBD2	TRBJ2-2	NA	TGCGCCAGCAGCACTACACTAGCGGGGGGCCCTGCGGGCACCGGGGAGCTGTTTTTT	CASSTTLAGGPAGTGELFF
TRBV29-1	TRBD1	TRBJ1-1	NA	TGCAGCGTGTCGGGACAGGTGAACACTGAAGCTTTCTTT	CSVSGQVNTEAFF
TRBV6-5	NA	TRBJ2-7	NA	TGTGCCAGCAGGACTACCGGGGAATGGCAGTACTTC	CASRTTGEWQYF
TRBV3-1/TRBV3-2	NA	TRBJ1-5	NA	TGTGCCAGCAGCCAAGATAGCGGGGGAGCGGGTCAGCCCCAGCATTTT	CASSQDSGGAGQPQHF
TRBV3-1/TRBV3-2	NA	TRBJ2-1	NA	TGTGCCAGCAGCCAGACTAGCAATGAGCAGTTCTTC	CASSQTSNEQFF
TRBV5-1	NA	TRBJ1-3	NA	TGCGCCAGCAGCAAGGACAGCTCTGGAAACACCATATATTTT	CASSKDSSGNTIYF
TRBV30	TRBD1	TRBJ1-4	NA	TGTGCCTGGAGTGTAAATCGAGGGCAGGGGGCAACTAATGAAAAACTGTTTTTT	CAWSVNRGQGATNEKLFF
TRBV28	TRBD1	TRBJ1-1	once	TGTGCCAGCAGCCTCGACAGGGGGCAAACTGAAGCTTTCTTT	CASSLDRGQTEAFF
TRBV14	TRBD1	TRBJ1-2	few	TGTGCCAGCAGTTATGACAGGGCCTATGGCTACACCTTC	CASSYDRAYGYTF
TRBV27	NA	TRBJ2-1	NA	TGTGCCAGCAGTAAGGACGGGACTGACCGACGGAGGGAGCAGTTCTTC	CASSKDGTDRRREQFF